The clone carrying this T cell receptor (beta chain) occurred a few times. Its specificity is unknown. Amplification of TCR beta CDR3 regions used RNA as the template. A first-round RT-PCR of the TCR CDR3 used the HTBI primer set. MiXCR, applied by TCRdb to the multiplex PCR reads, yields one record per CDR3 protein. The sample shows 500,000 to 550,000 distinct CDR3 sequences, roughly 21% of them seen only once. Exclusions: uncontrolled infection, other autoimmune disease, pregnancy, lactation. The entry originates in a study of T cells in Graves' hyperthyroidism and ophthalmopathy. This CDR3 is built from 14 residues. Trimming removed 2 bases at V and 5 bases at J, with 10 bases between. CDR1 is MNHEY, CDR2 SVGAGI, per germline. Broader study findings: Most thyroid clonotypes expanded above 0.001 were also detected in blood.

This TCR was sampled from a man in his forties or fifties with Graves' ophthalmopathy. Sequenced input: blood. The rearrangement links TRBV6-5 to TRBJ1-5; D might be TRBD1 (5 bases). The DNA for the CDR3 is TGTGCCAGCAGTTACCTTTTGGGGGATCAGCCCCAGCATTTT. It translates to CASSYLLGDQPQHF.